This TCR beta chain was obtained from a study of blood T cell repertoires in COVID-19 (TCRdb year 2020). For the wider study: The collaborator samples originated in the United States, Italy and Spain and spanned the acute and convalescent phases of COVID-19. The prospective study material was composed of cDNA or gDNA derived from T cells, B-cell-depleted T cells, or PBMCs. The dataset comprised deeply sampled blood TCRbeta repertoires from subjects exposed to, actively infected with, or recovered from COVID-19. The repertoires were made available in a free public database intended to serve as a resource for research on the immune response to SARS-CoV-2. The samples were drawn from two sources: the first 160 participants of the ongoing ImmuneRACE study, and over 950 subjects contributed by 6 global collaborators. The sample metadata nearly always contained a de-identified subject ID, COVID-19 status, age in years and sex. HLA class I and class II types, where available, came from metadata supplied by the sample provider rather than from assay-based typing. Overall results and qualifications from the work: The amount of clinical and demographic metadata varied by source and participant and was provided uncurated.

Trimmed from V: 5 bases; trimmed from J: 6 bases; junction bases lacking a gene match: 6. Taken from cysteine to phenylalanine, the CDR3 has 13 residues. Of all the DNA, just the CDR3 is kept, 39 bases in frame from base 1. The CDR1 and CDR2 encoded by the germline V gene (reference sequence) are SEHNR and FQNEAQ. Collaborating institutions collected whole blood in K2EDTA tubes following their own protocols. Collaborator samples were shipped for TCRbeta analysis as frozen whole blood, isolated PBMCs, or DNA extracted from either sample type. The immunoSEQ Assay, a bias-controlled multiplex PCR, was used to amplify TCRbeta CDR3 regions from genomic DNA. As for the original processing: The number of nucleated cells in each sample was estimated by amplification of reference gene primers within the assay. To quantify the absolute abundance of each unique TCRbeta CDR3 rearrangement, sequence reads were collapsed and filtered. For each sample, productive Simpson clonality was calculated by taking the square root of Simpson's diversity index across productive rearrangements. TCRdb took over this immuneACCESS table, retaining in-frame rearrangements with V and J assigned. Such tables are incomplete; in checked studies, under half of the missing clones stem from an unresolved V gene, and the remainder is unexplained. V, J and clone size are taken as reported in that table, and D and trimming were inferred from the DNA itself. Here the sample has about 120,000 clones; about 79% occur a single time. The top ten hold about 2.1% of the sample.

A remark on this clone: Its cognate antigen has yet to be identified. No clone much larger than this one lies a single base away; base qualities are absent.

This receptor was taken from a man aged 65-85 years with acute or convalescent COVID-19. Input material: peripheral blood. The rearranged chain carries TRBV7-9 and TRBJ2-7; 8 middle bases align to TRBD1. The CDR3 is CASSPLDRGEQYF. The sequenced DNA is TGTGCCAGCAGCCCTCTAGACAGGGGCGAGCAGTACTTC.